The rows below give T cell receptor beta chains drawn from one sample of a study of T cell changes during pregnancy in multiple sclerosis. Sequencing was performed with immunoSEQ multiplex PCR; in TCRdb, only in-frame clones are kept and a portion is missing. Of 20,000 to 25,000 clones listed, around four fifths are singletons. The sequencing here drew on CD8+ T cells from peripheral blood mononuclear cells, taken in the first trimester of pregnancy. These receptors were obtained from a female donor in good health, enrolled as a control in a pregnancy study. Each CDR3 is given with its conserved first and last residue. The D gene is left open where the match is weak. Not all rows give a size; the values are once, few, many and, for expanded clones, a class.

size: many
D: TRBD1
J: TRBJ2-3
V: TRBV5-6
CDR3: CASSLARGRADTQYF
DNA: TGTGCCAGCAGCTTGGCAAGGGGGCGAGCAGATACGCAGTATTTT

size: few
D: TRBD2
J: TRBJ2-1
V: TRBV6-4
CDR3: CASSDLAGGSYNEQFF
DNA: TGTGCCAGCAGTGACCTAGCGGGGGGTTCCTACAATGAGCAGTTCTTC

size: NA
D: NA
J: TRBJ2-1
V: TRBV30
CDR3: CAWIDTGYPYNEQFF
DNA: TGTGCCTGGATCGATACAGGTTACCCCTACAATGAGCAGTTCTTC

size: NA
D: NA
J: TRBJ2-7
V: TRBV27
CDR3: CASSALTSPYEQYF
DNA: TGTGCCAGCAGTGCGCTGACAAGCCCCTACGAGCAGTACTTC

size: few
D: TRBD2
J: TRBJ2-7
V: TRBV6-5
CDR3: CASSYSLADSSYEQYF
DNA: TGTGCCAGCAGTTACTCGCTAGCGGACTCCTCCTACGAGCAGTACTTC

size: NA
D: NA
J: TRBJ1-6
V: TRBV21-1
CDR3: CASSKRRVSLRSNSPLHF
DNA: TGTGCCAGCAGCAAACGCCGAGTATCGCTACGGAGTAATTCACCCCTCCACTTT

size: NA
D: NA
J: TRBJ2-3
V: TRBV27
CDR3: CASSLSSGGVLDTQYF
DNA: TGTGCCAGCAGTTTATCGTCGGGGGGCGTTTTAGATACGCAGTATTTT

size: many
D: NA
J: TRBJ2-6
V: TRBV30
CDR3: CAWSVEPSGANVLTF
DNA: TGTGCCTGGAGTGTAGAGCCCTCTGGGGCCAACGTCCTGACTTTC

size: NA
D: NA
J: TRBJ1-5
V: TRBV28
CDR3: CASSNRATRSNQPQHF
DNA: TGTGCCAGCAGCAACCGCGCCACGAGGAGCAATCAGCCCCAGCATTTT

size: NA
D: NA
J: TRBJ1-1
V: TRBV5-1
CDR3: CASSLAGRGNTEAFF
DNA: TGCGCCAGCAGCTTGGCTGGCAGGGGGAACACTGAAGCTTTCTTT

size: NA
D: TRBD1
J: TRBJ2-2
V: TRBV28
CDR3: CASSLFAPGTGDTGELFF
DNA: TGTGCCAGCAGTTTATTCGCTCCCGGGACAGGGGACACCGGGGAGCTGTTTTTT

size: NA
D: NA
J: TRBJ2-5
V: TRBV7-6
CDR3: CASSLARGEGPQETQYF
DNA: TGTGCCAGCAGCTTAGCGCGGGGAGAGGGACCCCAAGAGACCCAGTACTTC

size: NA
D: NA
J: TRBJ1-4
V: TRBV4-3
CDR3: CASSQAGINEKLFF
DNA: TGCGCCAGCAGCCAAGCGGGGATTAATGAAAAACTGTTTTTT

size: NA
D: TRBD1
J: TRBJ1-1
V: TRBV4-3
CDR3: CASSQRFGTGENTEAFF
DNA: TGCGCCAGCAGCCAGAGATTCGGGACAGGAGAGAACACTGAAGCTTTCTTT

size: once
D: NA
J: TRBJ2-2
V: TRBV9
CDR3: CASSARGGELFF
DNA: TGTGCCAGCAGCGCTAGGGGAGGGGAGCTGTTTTTT

size: NA
D: NA
J: TRBJ2-7
V: TRBV6-5
CDR3: CASYSSYEQYF
DNA: TGTGCCAGTTATAGCTCCTACGAGCAGTACTTC

size: NA
D: TRBD2
J: TRBJ2-1
V: TRBV5-6
CDR3: CASSGGLFEQFF
DNA: TGTGCCAGCAGCGGGGGACTATTTGAGCAGTTCTTC

size: NA
D: TRBD1
J: TRBJ1-5
V: TRBV30
CDR3: CAWSVRQGNQPQHF
DNA: TGTGCCTGGAGTGTCCGACAGGGGAATCAGCCCCAGCATTTT

size: hyperexpanded
D: TRBD2
J: TRBJ2-5
V: TRBV7-9
CDR3: CASSSGTSGFQETQYF
DNA: TGTGCCAGCAGCTCCGGGACTAGCGGATTCCAAGAGACCCAGTACTTC

size: NA
D: TRBD2
J: TRBJ2-5
V: TRBV4-3
CDR3: CASSQDLGGGEETQYF
DNA: TGCGCCAGCAGCCAAGATCTTGGCGGGGGGGAAGAGACCCAGTACTTC

size: NA
D: TRBD2
J: TRBJ2-1
V: TRBV7-3
CDR3: CASSLSGGAVDEQFF
DNA: TGTGCCAGCAGCTTAAGCGGGGGGGCCGTCGATGAGCAGTTCTTC

size: NA
D: TRBD2
J: TRBJ2-1
V: TRBV4-3
CDR3: CASSQDWTSGLYNEQFF
DNA: TGCGCCAGCAGCCAAGACTGGACTAGCGGACTCTACAATGAGCAGTTCTTC

size: few
D: NA
J: TRBJ2-1
V: TRBV6-1
CDR3: CASSVGQGGDEQFF
DNA: TGTGCCAGCAGTGTAGGGCAGGGCGGGGATGAGCAGTTCTTC

size: NA
D: TRBD2
J: TRBJ2-3
V: TRBV15
CDR3: CATSRERGGTDTQYF
DNA: TGTGCCACCAGCAGAGAGCGGGGGGGCACAGATACGCAGTATTTT

size: NA
D: TRBD1
J: TRBJ2-7
V: TRBV6-1
CDR3: CASSLGTGGSYEQYF
DNA: TGTGCCAGCAGTTTAGGGACAGGTGGGTCCTACGAGCAGTACTTC

size: NA
D: NA
J: TRBJ2-1
V: TRBV11-2
CDR3: CASSFRSNEQFF
DNA: TGTGCCAGCAGCTTCAGGTCCAATGAGCAGTTCTTC

size: NA
D: TRBD2
J: TRBJ2-7
V: TRBV7-9
CDR3: CASSSPLTSGSYEQYF
DNA: TGTGCCAGCAGCTCACCCTTGACTAGCGGGTCCTACGAGCAGTACTTC

size: NA
D: NA
J: TRBJ1-6
V: TRBV2
CDR3: CAAGGRTYNSPLHF
DNA: TGTGCCGCCGGAGGACGGACTTATAATTCACCCCTCCACTTT

size: NA
D: NA
J: TRBJ2-2
V: TRBV4-2
CDR3: CASSQPRQPHTGELFF
DNA: TGTGCCAGCAGCCAACCTAGGCAGCCCCACACCGGGGAGCTGTTTTTT

size: NA
D: NA
J: TRBJ1-5
V: TRBV6-6
CDR3: CASSYSSGQPQHF
DNA: TGTGCCAGCAGTTACTCGAGTGGTCAGCCCCAGCATTTT

size: NA
D: TRBD2
J: TRBJ2-5
V: TRBV19
CDR3: CASSIDGLAEEGETQYF
DNA: TGTGCCAGTAGTATAGATGGACTAGCGGAGGAGGGAGAGACCCAGTACTTC

size: NA
D: TRBD1
J: TRBJ2-7
V: TRBV9
CDR3: CASSPLDRGREQYF
DNA: TGTGCCAGCAGCCCCCTGGACAGGGGTCGTGAGCAGTACTTC

size: NA
D: NA
J: TRBJ1-5
V: TRBV4-1
CDR3: CASRLDSRGNQPQHF
DNA: TGCGCCAGCAGGCTAGACAGTAGGGGCAATCAGCCCCAGCATTTT